Shown below are 17 T cell receptor beta chains from a single sample sequenced in a study of cytomegalovirus exposure and HLA in healthy donors. In the PCR, 60 Vbeta and 13 Jbeta primers were used. The data were produced by immunoSEQ multiplex PCR, yet TCRdb's version contains in-frame clones alone and is incomplete. Counted here are 160,000 or so clones, around four fifths occurring once; the ten biggest clones make up approximately 1.5%. The sample consisted of PBMCs. All receptors come from a woman under 30 in good health and CMV-seronegative.

This clone was found once. The chain has TRBV19 and TRBJ1-6; TRBD1 matches at 9 bases. Germline lookup yields CDR1 LNHDA and CDR2 SQIVND (reference sequence). CDR3 length: 15 residues. The junction had 3 bases not matched to a gene; V was cut back by 0 bases and J by 9 bases. CDR3 bases: TGTGCCAGTAGTATAGAAGGACAGGGGTTTTCACCCCTCCACTTT. It translates to CASSIEGQGFSPLHF.

CDR3: CASSATGKFTEAFF. CDR3 nucleotides: TGTGCCAGCAGTGCTACAGGGAAGTTCACTGAAGCTTTCTTT. The gene calls are TRBV6-1 and TRBJ1-1, with D tentatively TRBD1 (6 bases). Looked up from germline, CDR1 is MNHNS and CDR2 is SASEGT. V was trimmed by 4 bases and J by 4 bases, leaving 13 bases between them. The CDR3 spans 14 residues.

V gene TRBV30 combines with J gene TRBJ1-1; D possibly corresponds to TRBD1 (6 bases). CDR1 is GTSNPN, CDR2 SVGIG, per germline (reference sequence). V was cut by 8 bases and J by 6 bases, with 16 bases left in between. The CDR3 sequence is 12 residues long. In nucleotides, the CDR3 is TGTGCCCGGGGCGAGAAGGGGGCTGAAGCTTTCTTT. Protein: CARGEKGAEAFF. Drawing the rest from reference TRBV30 and TRBJ1-1, the complete variable domain is SQTIHQWPATLVQPVGSPLSLECTVEGTSNPNLYWYRQAAGRGLQLLFYSVGIGQISSEVPQNLSASRPQDRQFILSSKKLLLSDSGFYLCARGEKGAEAFFGQGTRLTVV.

J is TRBJ1-2 and V is TRBV5-4, with TRBD1 matching over 9 bases. From germline, CDR1 is SGHNT and CDR2 YYREEE (reference sequence). J lost 4 bases, V lost 4 bases, and 11 bases had no gene match. This CDR3 is built from 16 residues. CDR3 region: CASSPGTDRGSYGYTF. CDR3 nucleotide sequence: TGTGCCAGCAGCCCTGGTACGGACAGGGGCTCCTATGGCTACACCTTC.

The chain carries TRBV9 and TRBJ2-7; maybe TRBD1 (6 bases). Between the trimmed V and J ends, which lost 4 bases and 6 bases, there was a span of 20 bases. Germline assignment: CDR1 SGDLS and CDR2 YYNGEE. The CDR3 runs 15 residues. The CDR3 DNA reads as TGTGCCAGCAGCCCTCGATACAGGGATGGGGTCGAGCAGTACTTC. Translating it yields CASSPRYRDGVEQYF.

The chain recombines TRBV7-2 with TRBJ2-7, with D maybe TRBD2 (5 bases). There are 14 residues in the CDR3. Trimming removed 2 bases at V and 0 bases at J, with 8 bases between. Germline V CDR1 and CDR2: SGHTA, FQGNSA. As DNA, the CDR3 is TGTGCCAGCAGCTTACAGCGGAGCTCCTACGAGCAGTACTTC. Translating it yields CASSLQRSSYEQYF.

The chain joins TRBV18 to TRBJ2-2; 7 nucleotides match TRBD1. After removal of 1 base from V and 5 bases from J, the junction contained 7 bases not matched to a gene. The germline CDR1 and CDR2 sequences are KGHSH and LQKENI. The CDR3 has 16 amino acids. CDR3 amino acids: CASSPRRTGGTGELFF. In DNA, the CDR3 is TGTGCCAGCTCACCACGTCGGACAGGCGGGACCGGGGAGCTGTTTTTT.

About this clone itself: At one end, the junction sequence differs from germline, possibly due to a read error. The chain recombines TRBV28 with TRBJ1-5; D possibly corresponds to TRBD1 (6 bases). Per germline, CDR1 MDHEN and CDR2 SYDVKM. The CDR3 covers 14 residues. The CDR3: CASRPQGSSQPQHF. The CDR3 region has the DNA TGTGCCAGCAGGCCCCAGGGGAGCAGTCAGCCCCAGCATTTT.

The CDR3 DNA reads as TGTGCCAGCAGCCCCCAAGGACAGTTTAACACTGAAGCTTTCTTT. It translates to CASSPQGQFNTEAFF. The chain is built from TRBV7-8 and TRBJ1-1; tentatively, D is TRBD1 (6 bases). V was clipped by 5 bases and J by 2 bases, with 15 bases between them. The CDR3 extends over 15 amino acids. Germline CDR1 and CDR2: SGHVS and FQNEAQ.

The V and J genes are TRBV19 and TRBJ1-3; D is unclear. V lost 5 bases and J 0 bases, leaving 8 bases between the germline ends. The CDR3 is 14 amino acids. Germline V gene data show CDR1 as LNHDA and CDR2 as SQIVND (reference sequence). Here the CDR3 DNA reads TGTGCCAGTAGTGACTGGGTCTCTGGAAACACCATATATTTT. Encoded protein: CASSDWVSGNTIYF.

The chain uses TRBV28 and TRBJ1-1, with 8 bases identical to TRBD1. Unmatched junction bases numbered 3, after V lost 9 bases and J lost 3 bases. Per germline, CDR1 MDHEN and CDR2 SYDVKM. The CDR3 runs 12 residues. Here the CDR3 DNA reads TGTGCCAGTAGGACAGGGTACACTGAAGCTTTCTTT. It is translated as CASRTGYTEAFF.

This clone was counted a single time. The V call is TRBV9, the J call TRBJ1-1, with D maybe TRBD1 (6 bases). The germline V gene has CDR1 SGDLS and CDR2 YYNGEE. V lost 6 bases, J lost 2 bases, and 14 bases lay in between. This CDR3 has 14 amino acids. Written as DNA, the CDR3 is TGTGCCAGCACCGTGGACAGATTCAACACTGAAGCTTTCTTT. Residues: CASTVDRFNTEAFF.

This chain joins TRBV7-9 and TRBJ1-2, with D perhaps matching TRBD1 (6 bases). The CDR3 loop spans 15 amino acids. Trimming shortened V by 3 bases and J by 1 base, and 12 bases separated the two germline ends. Germline assignment: CDR1 SEHNR and CDR2 FQNEAQ (reference sequence). The CDR3 DNA follows: TGTGCCAGCAGCTTCGAAGGGACACTTAACTATGGCTACACCTTC. It encodes CASSFEGTLNYGYTF.

The chain's CDR3 is CASSRMPDSPNQPQHF. In DNA, the CDR3 is TGCGCCAGCAGTCGGATGCCGGACAGTCCCAATCAGCCCCAGCATTTT. This sequence joins TRBV5-1 and TRBJ1-5, with D perhaps matching TRBD1 (6 bases). Trimming took off 5 bases at V and 3 bases at J, with 18 bases between the two ends. The CDR3 has 16 residues. From germline, CDR1 is SGHRS and CDR2 YFSETQ.

V is TRBV29-1 and J is TRBJ1-2, with D tentatively TRBD1 (6 bases). CDR1 is SQVTM, CDR2 ANQGSEA, per germline. The germline V and J ends were trimmed by 4 bases and 7 bases, with 7 bases remaining between them. The CDR3 length is 10 residues. The CDR3 loop is CSVGGGGYTF. CDR3 coding DNA: TGCAGCGTTGGAGGGGGTGGCTACACCTTC. The complete variable domain, with remaining parts taken from reference TRBV29-1 and TRBJ1-2, reads SAVISQKPSRDICQRGTSLTIQCQVDSQVTMMFWYRQQPGQSLTLIATANQGSEATYESGFVIDKFPISRPNLTFSTLTVSNMSPEDSSIYLCSVGGGGYTFGSGTRLTVV.

The rearrangement links TRBV2 to TRBJ2-7; TRBD1 matches 9 bases. Germline values: CDR1 SNHLY, CDR2 FYNNEI. V dropped 5 bases and J dropped 4; count of bases not matched to a gene: 9. The CDR3 is 15 residues long. CDR3 region: CASSIGPDRGYEQYF. The CDR3 DNA follows: TGTGCCAGCAGTATAGGTCCGGACAGGGGTTACGAGCAGTACTTC.

V gene TRBV9 combines with J gene TRBJ1-1; D remains unclear. Per the germline V gene, CDR1 is SGDLS and CDR2 is YYNGEE. Trimming shortened V by 3 bases and J by 0 bases, and 6 bases separated the two germline ends. The CDR3 is 13 amino acids. CDR3 region: CASSASVNTEAFF. CDR3 DNA: TGTGCCAGCAGCGCATCAGTGAACACTGAAGCTTTCTTT.